The 17 T cell receptor beta chains presented below share a single source sample, sequenced in a study of shared clonotypes between healthy human individuals. The assay was immunoSEQ multiplex PCR, and TCRdb's table has in-frame clones only and misses some. This table has about 1.5 million clones, approximately 98% appearing once. Material for sequencing was naive CD4+ T cells sorted from blood. Subset reported: CD45RA+ positively selected. The receptors derive from a man aged 25 to 40 in good health.

The V and J genes are TRBV5-1 and TRBJ2-3, with 7 bases fitting TRBD1. CDR3 size: 15 residues. The V gene's germline CDR1 is SGHRS and CDR2 YFSETQ. The J segment lost 4 bases and the V segment lost 0 bases, leaving 5 bases of the junction unmatched. The chain's CDR3 is CASSLANRGADTQYF. Written as DNA, the CDR3 is TGCGCCAGCAGCTTGGCCAACAGGGGAGCAGATACGCAGTATTTT.

In DNA, the CDR3 is TGTGCCAGCAGCTTAGTTCCGGACTACGAGCAGTACTTC. Its protein is CASSLVPDYEQYF. The V gene is TRBV7-9, the J gene TRBJ2-7; no firm D call. Germline V lookup: CDR1 SEHNR, CDR2 FQNEAQ (reference sequence). The CDR3 spans 13 residues. The V end was cut by 1 base, the J end by 3 bases, with 7 bases between.

The chain uses TRBV9 and TRBJ2-3; 7 bases fit TRBD2. Germline loops: CDR1 SGDLS, CDR2 YYNGEE. The CDR3 consists of 12 residues. V gave up 3 bases and J gave up 8 bases; unmatched junction bases: 3. The CDR3 DNA reads as TGTGCCAGCAGCGGACTAGCCCTTACGCAGTATTTT. This gives the protein CASSGLALTQYF.

The rearrangement links TRBV4-1 to TRBJ2-5; TRBD1 might be the D (6 bases). V was trimmed by 0 bases and J by 1 base, leaving 12 bases between them. This CDR3 region has 16 residues. Germline loops: CDR1 MGHRA, CDR2 YSYEKL. CDR3 region: CASSQDQGYSQETQYF. As DNA, the CDR3 is TGCGCCAGCAGCCAAGATCAGGGGTATAGCCAAGAGACCCAGTACTTC.

The chain is built from TRBV7-9 and TRBJ1-2; D is possibly TRBD1 (6 bases). The length of the CDR3 is 15 residues. Trimming shortened V by 5 bases and J by 1 base, and 14 bases separated the two germline ends. Looked up from germline, CDR1 is SEHNR and CDR2 is FQNEAQ (reference sequence). DNA for the CDR3: TGTGCCAGCAGCCTCCGGGACACTATTAACTATGGCTACACCTTC. This translates into CASSLRDTINYGYTF.

The CDR3 DNA reads as TGTGCCAGCAGTGCACAGGGGGCGATAACTGAAGCTTTCTTT. Translated, it gives CASSAQGAITEAFF. This chain joins TRBV6-4 and TRBJ1-1, with 9 bases matching TRBD1. Trimming cost V 4 bases and J 5 bases; bases outside gene matches: 5. The CDR3 is 14 residues long. The V gene's germline CDR1 is MRHNA and CDR2 SNTAGT.

V and J are TRBV9 and TRBJ2-5, with 8 bases that match TRBD2. V was clipped by 0 bases and J by 2 bases; unmatched bases: 6. The germline V gene encodes CDR1 SGDLS and CDR2 YYNGEE. The CDR3 totals 16 residues. In DNA, the CDR3 is TGTGCCAGCAGCGTAGTTAGCGGGGTTTCACAAGAGACCCAGTACTTC. Amino acids: CASSVVSGVSQETQYF.

This rearrangement joins TRBV7-9 to TRBJ2-2; no clear D gene. Trimming removed 5 bases at V and 7 bases at J, with 11 bases between. This CDR3 spans 13 amino acids. Germline CDR1 reads SEHNR; CDR2 reads FQNEAQ (reference sequence). This CDR3 reads CASSGISFGELFF. Here the CDR3 DNA reads TGTGCCAGCAGCGGTATAAGTTTCGGGGAGCTGTTTTTT.

The chain joins TRBV2 to TRBJ2-7, with TRBD2 matching over 7 bases. Per germline, CDR1 SNHLY and CDR2 FYNNEI. The CDR3 spans 14 residues. Trimming took 5 bases from V and 5 from J; bases not matched to a gene: 9. As DNA, the CDR3 is TGTGCCAGCAGTCCGGGAGGCCCCGCCAACGAGCAGTACTTC. Translating gives CASSPGGPANEQYF.

The rearrangement joins TRBV28 to TRBJ2-2; D is undetermined. The CDR3 spans 15 residues. Germline loops: CDR1 MDHEN, CDR2 SYDVKM. The ends were cut back, 5 bases at V and 1 base at J, with 11 bases in the middle. The CDR3 DNA reads as TGTGCCAGCAGTCCACGGACCCTGAACACCGGGGAGCTGTTTTTT. Protein sequence: CASSPRTLNTGELFF.

V usage is TRBV29-1 and J usage is TRBJ1-2, with 7 bases aligning to TRBD1. V shed 4 bases, J shed 2 bases, and the junction held 7 bases outside the gene matches. The CDR3 spans 14 residues. Germline lookup yields CDR1 SQVTM and CDR2 ANQGSEA. CDR3 region: CSVAGAGGNYGYTF. Here the CDR3 DNA reads TGCAGCGTTGCCGGGGCAGGGGGAAACTATGGCTACACCTTC.

V is TRBV28 and J is TRBJ2-2; 7 bases agree with TRBD1. Germline values: CDR1 MDHEN, CDR2 SYDVKM. This CDR3 is 16 amino acids long. The ends lost 3 bases at V and 3 bases at J; junction bases unmatched: 7. CDR3 in amino acids: CASSLPDRDYTGELFF. CDR3 DNA sequence: TGTGCCAGCAGTTTGCCTGACAGGGATTACACCGGGGAGCTGTTTTTT.

The rearrangement uses TRBV19 and TRBJ2-7; D is unclear. CDR1 and CDR2 (germline): LNHDA, SQIVND (reference sequence). The CDR3 runs 12 residues. V lost 3 bases to trimming and J lost 4 bases, with 7 bases between them. The DNA of the CDR3 is TGTGCCAGTAGTATTTTGGGTTACGAGCAGTACTTC. Protein sequence: CASSILGYEQYF.

The rearrangement links TRBV27 to TRBJ2-5; 12 bases are a match to TRBD2. Trimming cost V 6 bases and J 4 bases; bases outside gene matches: 0. CDR1 and CDR2 (germline): MNHEY, SMNVEV (reference sequence). The length of the CDR3 is 13 residues. In DNA, the CDR3 is TGTGCCAGCAGGGGACTAGCGGGAGAGACCCAGTACTTC. As protein: CASRGLAGETQYF.

This rearrangement joins TRBV5-5 to TRBJ1-5; D is ambiguous. Germline assignment: CDR1 SGHKS and CDR2 YYEKEE (reference sequence). Trimming left V 0 bases short and J 0 bases short, with 7 bases between. The CDR3 length is 15 residues. CDR3 protein: CASSLGLNSNQPQHF. DNA for the CDR3: TGTGCCAGCAGCTTGGGTCTCAATAGCAATCAGCCCCAGCATTTT.

V usage is TRBV7-8 and J usage is TRBJ2-7, with TRBD1 matching over 8 bases. CDR1 and CDR2 (germline): SGHVS, FQNEAQ. V lost 1 base, J lost 7 bases, and 6 bases stayed unmatched. This CDR3 is 14 amino acids long. DNA of the CDR3: TGTGCCAGCAGCTTAGGACAGGGGACGCGGGAGCAGTACTTC. Translated, it gives CASSLGQGTREQYF.

This clone has a single count. The chain has TRBV7-3 and TRBJ2-1; D gene unclear. The ends were cut back, 5 bases at V and 0 bases at J, with 8 bases in the middle. Germline values: CDR1 SGHTA, CDR2 FQGTGA. The CDR3 sequence is 14 residues long. The CDR3 DNA follows: TGTGCCAGCAGCCCATCTAGCTCCTACAATGAGCAGTTCTTC. It translates to CASSPSSSYNEQFF. The full variable domain, in which reference TRBV7-3 and TRBJ2-1 provide the parts outside the CDR3, is GAGVSQTPSNKVTEKGKYVELRCDPISGHTALYWYRQSLGQGPEFLIYFQGTGAADDSGLPNDRFFAVRPEGSVSTLKIQRTERGDSAVYLCASSPSSSYNEQFFGPGTRLTVL.